Below are 15 T cell receptor beta chains sequenced from a single sample in a study of T cell responses to AZD1222 COVID-19 vaccine. Clones were read by immunoSEQ multiplex PCR, and TCRdb kept only the in-frame ones, dropping some. The sample has roughly 160,000 clones; roughly nine tenths are singletons. The sample consisted of peripheral blood, taken on day 0 of AZD1222 vaccination. The receptors were sampled from an adult in good health.

The chain combines TRBV7-9 with TRBJ1-5, with no clear D. V lost 2 bases and J lost 7, with 9 bases in between. The CDR3 has 13 residues. Germline CDR1 is SEHNR and CDR2 is FQNEAQ (reference sequence). CDR3: CASSLRIGQPQHF. DNA of the CDR3: TGTGCCAGCAGCTTACGGATCGGGCAGCCCCAGCATTTT.

The chain is built from TRBV5-1 and TRBJ1-5; a weak D match, TRBD1 (6 bases). This CDR3 has 14 amino acids. The germline V and J ends were trimmed by 10 bases and 0 bases, with 14 bases remaining between them. Germline V lookup: CDR1 SGHRS, CDR2 YFSETQ. Here the CDR3 DNA reads TGCGCCCGGAGACAGGAGAGTAGCAATCAGCCCCAGCATTTT. Amino acids: CARRQESSNQPQHF.

The chain links TRBV5-1 to TRBJ2-1; 13 bases align to TRBD2. CDR3 size: 16 residues. CDR1 is SGHRS, CDR2 YFSETQ, per germline. The J segment lost 10 bases and the V segment lost 2 bases, leaving 9 bases of the junction unmatched. The CDR3 here is CASSFGLAGVTKEQFF. The CDR3 nucleotides are TGCGCCAGCAGCTTTGGACTAGCGGGAGTAACCAAGGAGCAGTTCTTC.

The chain is built from TRBV9 and TRBJ1-6; D may be TRBD1 (5 bases). The CDR3 loop spans 15 amino acids. Trimming removed 1 base at V and 9 bases at J, with 14 bases between. The V gene's germline CDR1 is SGDLS and CDR2 YYNGEE. CDR3 DNA sequence: TGTGCCAGCAGCGTATCGGGGGATTTGAGTTCACCCCTCCACTTT. It specifies CASSVSGDLSSPLHF.

This clone has only one observation. The chain's CDR3 is CASSAGTGMNTEAFF. The CDR3 DNA reads as TGCGCCAGCAGCGCCGGGACAGGGATGAACACTGAAGCTTTCTTT. The V and J genes are TRBV5-1 and TRBJ1-1; 9 bases are shared with TRBD1. V shed 4 bases, J shed 0 bases, and the junction held 4 bases outside the gene matches. CDR1 is SGHRS, CDR2 YFSETQ, per germline. This CDR3 has 15 residues.

V gene TRBV19 combines with J gene TRBJ1-1, with TRBD1 as a possible D gene (5 bases). The CDR3 is 14 amino acids. The germline CDR1 and CDR2 sequences are LNHDA and SQIVND (reference sequence). V lost 4 bases, J lost 4 bases, and 13 bases lay in between. The CDR3 region has the DNA TGTGCCAGTAGTACGCCTCAGGGATTCACTGAAGCTTTCTTT. Translation: CASSTPQGFTEAFF.

V usage is TRBV5-1 and J usage is TRBJ1-5; possibly TRBD1 for D (6 bases). CDR3 size: 17 residues. The germline gives CDR1 SGHRS, CDR2 YFSETQ. V was clipped by 0 bases and J by 5 bases, with 18 bases between them. The CDR3 DNA sequence: TGCGCCAGCAGCTTGGGAGGGGGTGACAGCCACCATCAGCCCCAGCATTTT. It is translated as CASSLGGGDSHHQPQHF.

This clone was seen a few times. The chain links TRBV4-2 to TRBJ2-2; D possibly corresponds to TRBD2 (7 bases). This CDR3 is 16 amino acids long. CDR1 is LGHNA, CDR2 YNFKEQ, per germline. V was shortened by 0 bases and J by 4 bases, with 12 bases between the two germline ends. The CDR3, as DNA: TGTGCCAGCAGCCAAGATGGGGGGGCTGTCACCGGGGAGCTGTTTTTT. It is translated as CASSQDGGAVTGELFF.

V usage is TRBV7-8 and J usage is TRBJ2-7, with 8 bases identical to TRBD2. In germline, CDR1 is SGHVS, CDR2 FQNEAQ. With V trimmed by 5 bases and J by 6 bases, 3 bases remained unmatched. This CDR3 comprises 12 residues. The chain's CDR3 is CASSHTSGEQYF. The CDR3 DNA reads TGTGCCAGCAGCCATACTAGCGGCGAGCAGTACTTC.

The rearrangement uses TRBV3-1 (or the pseudogene TRBV3-2) and TRBJ2-2; 8 nucleotides agree with TRBD2. The CDR3 is made up of 15 amino acids. V gave up 4 bases and J gave up 7 bases; unmatched junction bases: 8. Germline V gene sequence: CDR1 LGHDT, CDR2 YNNKEL (reference sequence). The CDR3 coding sequence is TGTGCCAGCAGCCTATCCGGGACTAGAATCGGGGAGCTGTTTTTT. Translating it yields CASSLSGTRIGELFF.

This clone was recorded only once. This chain joins TRBV7-2 and TRBJ2-7; D possibly uses TRBD1 or TRBD2 (5 bases each). V gave up 10 bases and J gave up 1 base, with 8 bases separating them. The CDR3 sequence is 11 residues long. Germline CDR1 reads SGHTA; CDR2 reads FQGNSA. The CDR3 region has the DNA TGTGCCACGGGACGGTCCTACGAGCAGTACTTC. Protein: CATGRSYEQYF.

This clone was detected a few times. The chain joins TRBV4-3 to TRBJ2-1; TRBD1 matches at 8 bases. Losses at the gene ends were 4 bases for V and 9 bases for J; bases not matched to a gene: 14. CDR1 is LGHNA and CDR2 is YSLEER in the germline V gene. This CDR3 spans 16 amino acids. The CDR3 region has the DNA TGCGCCAGCAGCCGGGAACGGGCAGGGGGCTGGGCTGAGCAGTTCTTC. This sequence encodes CASSRERAGGWAEQFF.

This clone was seen just once. The gene calls are TRBV19 and TRBJ1-1; TRBD1 aligns across 7 bases. Germline CDR1 and CDR2: LNHDA and SQIVND (reference sequence). Unmatched junction bases numbered 10, after V lost 4 bases and J lost 5 bases. The CDR3 loop spans 15 amino acids. The CDR3 DNA follows: TGTGCCAGTAGTACCTGGACAGGAGAAGGAACTGAAGCTTTCTTT. This gives the protein CASSTWTGEGTEAFF.

J is TRBJ2-3 and V is TRBV5-6, with unresolved D. V gave up 4 bases and J gave up 4 bases, with 7 bases separating them. This CDR3 region has 12 residues. Germline V gene lookup returns CDR1 SGHDT and CDR2 YYEEEE. The CDR3, as DNA: TGTGCCAGCAGCCGCTTCCCAGATACGCAGTATTTT. This gives the protein CASSRFPDTQYF.

V and J are TRBV7-2 and TRBJ2-1; D uncertain. The V end lost 7 bases, the J end lost 0 bases, and 10 bases lay between the germline ends. CDR1 SGHTA and CDR2 FQGNSA come from the germline V gene. This CDR3 comprises 14 residues. In DNA, the CDR3 is TGTGCCAGCATACACTCCTCCTCCTACAATGAGCAGTTCTTC. Protein: CASIHSSSYNEQFF.